This T cell receptor beta chain was observed in a study of cytomegalovirus exposure and HLA in healthy donors. About the research overall: It was reported in a later analysis that the same platform had been used for the 120 validation repertoires as for the 550 to 700 first-cohort repertoires. The study, taken as a whole, reports: The majority of TCR sequences were rare, yet some public TCRs appeared in many donors. Among TCR beta chains, those listed as cytomegalovirus-associated numbered about 160.

Germline CDR1 reads MGHDK; CDR2 reads SYGVNS. V was shortened by 4 bases and J by 5 bases, with 11 bases between the two germline ends. The CDR3 contains 13 residues. Clones were sequenced by immunoSEQ multiplex PCR, and TCRdb holds only the in-frame ones, with some missing. The table has some 110,000 clones, about 88% seen once. Note on this clone: Its antigen is currently unknown.

This TCR was recovered from a man younger than 35 in good health and CMV-seropositive. Sequencing was performed on PBMCs. The chain has TRBV25-1 and TRBJ1-1; D gene unclear. DNA for the CDR3: TGTGCCAGCAGTGGACTGGGTTGGACTGAAGCTTTCTTT. It yields the protein CASSGLGWTEAFF.